The 8 T cell receptor beta chains in this list originate from one sample, sequenced in a study of T cell repertoires in cytomegalovirus infection. TCRdb reprocessed the reads with MiXCR, giving one entry per CDR3 protein. This sample has roughly 240,000 distinct CDR3 sequences; about 5.9% occur once, and the top ten carry around 6.9%. Sequenced input: PBMCs. The receptors derive from a human donor in good health (CMV status not recorded). Some clones in this sample may be carry-over from other donors' samples.

This clonotype appeared many times. The V gene is TRBV20-1, the J gene TRBJ2-1; 10 bases match TRBD2. Germline values: CDR1 DFQATT, CDR2 SNEGSKA (reference sequence). J gave up 2 bases and V 2 bases, and 3 bases lay outside the gene matches. The CDR3 extends over 15 amino acids. CDR3 nucleotides: TGCAGTGCTAGACCACTAGCGGGAACCTACAATGAGCAGTTCTTC. Protein product: CSARPLAGTYNEQFF.

This clonotype was detected ten times or more. This chain uses TRBV7-3 with TRBJ2-3; TRBD1 might be the D (6 bases). The V gene lost 0 bases and the J gene lost 0 bases, with 16 bases spanning the gap. CDR3 length equals 18 residues. Germline CDR1 and CDR2: SGHTA and FQGTGA. The CDR3 DNA is TGTGCCAGCAGCTTAACGGCACAGGGCCTACTTAGCACAGATACGCAGTATTTT. Translation gives CASSLTAQGLLSTDTQYF.

At least ten counts were recorded for this clonotype. This chain joins TRBV6-6 and TRBJ1-5; D is unresolved. CDR3 size: 14 residues. Trimming removed 7 bases at V and 0 bases at J, with 10 bases between. Germline CDR1 and CDR2: MNHNY and SVGAGI (reference sequence). The chain's CDR3 is CASTGVNSNQPQHF. The DNA for the CDR3 is TGTGCCAGCACCGGGGTAAATAGCAATCAGCCCCAGCATTTT.

The gene calls are TRBV7-9 and TRBJ1-4; the D is unclear. Germline-derived CDR1 and CDR2 are SEHNR and FQNEAQ (reference sequence). Trimming took off 4 bases at V and 12 bases at J, with 9 bases between the two ends. This CDR3 contains 11 residues. In nucleotides, the CDR3 is TGTGCCAGCAGCTCCGGAGAACAACTGTTTTTT. It yields the protein CASSSGEQLFF.

This sequence joins TRBV20-1 and TRBJ2-7, with D uncertain. The length of the CDR3 is 12 residues. Per the germline V gene, CDR1 is DFQATT and CDR2 is SNEGSKA (reference sequence). CDR3 bases: TGCAGCGGTTCTGGCAGCCCCTACGAGCAGTACTTC. Amino acids: CSGSGSPYEQYF.

This clonotype was counted at least ten times. The chain uses TRBV7-9 and TRBJ1-1; D may be TRBD1 (5 bases). V shed 1 base and J shed 5 bases, with 14 bases lying between them. CDR3 length: 15 amino acids. CDR1 is SEHNR, CDR2 FQNEAQ, per germline (reference sequence). For the CDR3, the DNA is TGTGCCAGCAGCTTAGACCTTGACAGAAGTACTGAAGCTTTCTTT. Its protein product is CASSLDLDRSTEAFF.

In its sample, this clonotype was seen a few times. The chain couples TRBV6-4 to TRBJ2-1; D is unresolved. V lost 3 bases, J lost 0 bases, and 9 bases lay in between. CDR1 MRHNA and CDR2 SNTAGT come from the germline V gene. The CDR3 covers 15 residues. CDR3 sequence (DNA): TGTGCCAGCAGTGAGGAACTTGGCTCCTACAATGAGCAGTTCTTC. Its translation is CASSEELGSYNEQFF.

The sample holds many counts of this clonotype. The CDR3 DNA sequence: TGTGCCAGCAGCTATAAAGGGGGGTCCTACGAGCAGTACTTC. Protein sequence: CASSYKGGSYEQYF. The chain uses TRBV7-2 and TRBJ2-7; D assignment may be TRBD1 or TRBD2 (6 bases each). Germline V gene lookup returns CDR1 SGHTA and CDR2 FQGNSA. This CDR3 has 14 amino acids. The V end was cut by 4 bases, the J end by 1 base, with 11 bases between.